A single T cell receptor (beta chain) is shown here with its context. This CDR3 spans 15 amino acids. The ends were cut back, 5 bases at V and 8 bases at J, with 22 bases in the middle. In germline, CDR1 is KGHSH, CDR2 LQKENI. This specimen belongs to a study of cytomegalovirus exposure and HLA in healthy donors. Generated by immunoSEQ multiplex PCR, the TCRdb table keeps only in-frame clones and is missing some. The table shows about 66,000 clones, with approximately 96% occurring only once. The clonotype comes from a woman under 30 in good health and CMV-seropositive. The J gene is TRBJ2-7, the V gene TRBV18; D possibly corresponds to TRBD2 (6 bases). The sample was PBMCs. CDR3 protein: CASSGSGEATRKQYF. CDR3 nucleotides: TGTGCCAGCTCAGGTTCCGGGGAGGCAACCAGAAAGCAGTACTTC.